This is a list of T cell receptor beta chains from one sample in a study of cytomegalovirus exposure and HLA in healthy donors. Here immunoSEQ multiplex PCR was the method, and the copy in TCRdb shows in-frame clones only, minus some. The sample shows about 160,000 clones, roughly 80% of them seen only once. Sequenced: PBMCs. The receptor set was obtained from a male donor in good health and CMV-seronegative. Each CDR3 is given with its conserved first and last residue. D genes are given only for firm matches. Clone sizes are given selectively: once, few, many, or a class where the clone is expanded.

TRBJ1-6 TRBV7-9 TRBD1 - CASRAERDRVSPLHF TGTGCCAGCAGGGCTGAACGGGACAGGGTCTCACCCCTCCACTTT
TRBJ2-4 TRBV25-1 TRBD1 - CASSVPGQGAKNIQYF TGTGCCAGCAGTGTACCGGGACAGGGAGCCAAAAACATTCAGTACTTC
TRBJ1-2 TRBV5-6 TRBD1 - CASSPGTGGGKDGYTF TGTGCCAGCAGCCCGGGGACAGGGGGCGGGAAAGATGGCTACACCTTC
TRBJ2-1 TRBV6-5 TRBD2 once CASSRDYTHNEQFF TGTGCCAGCAGCCGGGACTACACTCACAATGAGCAGTTCTTC
TRBJ1-2 TRBV27 - - CASSVQGGYGYTF TGTGCCAGCAGTGTACAGGGCGGGTATGGCTACACCTTC
TRBJ2-1 TRBV4-2 TRBD2 - CASSQGTARGARRTNYNEQFF TGTGCCAGCAGCCAAGGTACGGCGCGGGGGGCAAGGCGGACCAACTACAATGAGCAGTTCTTC
TRBJ1-1 TRBV7-3 - - CASSLAGQNTEAFF TGTGCCAGCAGCTTGGCAGGGCAAAACACTGAAGCTTTCTTT
TRBJ1-3 TRBV28 TRBD1 - CASSLGTGNSGNTIYF TGTGCCAGCAGTTTAGGGACAGGAAACTCTGGAAACACCATATATTTT
TRBJ2-7 TRBV14 TRBD1 once CASSQGDFGTASYEQYF TGTGCCAGCAGCCAAGGTGATTTCGGGACAGCGTCCTACGAGCAGTACTTC
TRBJ1-2 TRBV7-9 - - CASSLGGGGYTF TGTGCCAGCAGCTTAGGGGGAGGGGGCTACACCTTC
TRBJ1-1 TRBV29-1 - - CSVEKGGTRTEAFF TGCAGCGTTGAAAAGGGGGGGACTAGGACTGAAGCTTTCTTT
TRBJ1-1 TRBV6-5 - - CASSYNAGVGVTEAFF TGTGCCAGCAGTTACAACGCAGGGGTTGGCGTCACTGAAGCTTTCTTT
TRBJ2-5 TRBV6-6 - - CASSAGDQETQYF TGTGCCAGCAGTGCAGGGGACCAAGAGACCCAGTACTTC
TRBJ2-5 TRBV6-5 TRBD2 - CASSYSAGVQETQYF TGTGCTAGCAGTTACTCGGCGGGGGTTCAAGAGACCCAGTACTTC